The present entry profiles one TCR beta chain with its context. The antigen remains undetermined. The source of the sample is a study of cytomegalovirus exposure and HLA in healthy donors. Primers for the PCR totalled 60 Vbeta and 13 Jbeta. Profiling relied on immunoSEQ multiplex PCR, and the TCRdb table lists in-frame clones only, not all of them. This table holds fewer than 120,000 clones, roughly 80% found once. Overall study findings and caveats: For most TCR beta V segments, an earlier analysis put the productive rate at about 90% or about 30% of the time.

Each of the donors was a healthy bone marrow donor. Sequencing was performed on PBMCs. This TCR was recovered from a woman in her 30s in good health and CMV-seronegative.

CDR3 sequence (DNA): TGCGCCAGCAGCCACCCGACAGCCAGCTCCTACGAGCAGTACTTC. Amino acids: CASSHPTASSYEQYF. The V and J genes are TRBV4-1 and TRBJ2-7, with D possibly TRBD1 on 5 matching bases. The germline V gene encodes CDR1 MGHRA and CDR2 YSYEKL. V was clipped by 3 bases and J by 0 bases, with 12 bases between them. This CDR3 region has 15 residues.